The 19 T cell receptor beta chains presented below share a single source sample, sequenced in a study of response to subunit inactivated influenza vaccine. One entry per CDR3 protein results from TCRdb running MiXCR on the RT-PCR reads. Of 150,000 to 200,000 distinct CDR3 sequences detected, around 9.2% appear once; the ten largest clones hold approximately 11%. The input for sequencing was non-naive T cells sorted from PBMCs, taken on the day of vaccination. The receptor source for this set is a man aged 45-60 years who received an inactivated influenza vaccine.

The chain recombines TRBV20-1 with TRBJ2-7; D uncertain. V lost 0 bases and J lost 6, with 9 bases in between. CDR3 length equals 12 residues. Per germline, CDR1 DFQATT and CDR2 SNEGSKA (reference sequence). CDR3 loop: CSARDLIGEQYF. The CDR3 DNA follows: TGCAGTGCTAGAGATTTGATCGGCGAGCAGTACTTC.

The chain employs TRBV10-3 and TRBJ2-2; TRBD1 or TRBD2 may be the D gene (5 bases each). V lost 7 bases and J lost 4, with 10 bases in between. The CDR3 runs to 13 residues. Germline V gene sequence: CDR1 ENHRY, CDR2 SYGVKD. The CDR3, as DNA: TGTGCCATCAAATCGGGGACCACCGGGGAGCTGTTTTTT. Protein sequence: CAIKSGTTGELFF.

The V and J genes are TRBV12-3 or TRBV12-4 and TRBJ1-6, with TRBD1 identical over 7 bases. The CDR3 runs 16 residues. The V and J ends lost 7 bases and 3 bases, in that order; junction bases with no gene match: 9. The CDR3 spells CASTNRQGRYNSPLHF. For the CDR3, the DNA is TGTGCCAGCACCAACCGACAGGGCCGCTATAATTCACCCCTCCACTTT.

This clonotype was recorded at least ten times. CDR3 residues: CASSTQGRGHIRGGYTF. The DNA for the CDR3 is TGTGCCAGCAGTACACAGGGGAGGGGGCATATAAGGGGTGGCTACACCTTC. The gene calls are TRBV12-3 or TRBV12-4 and TRBJ1-2; 7 nucleotides align to TRBD1. V trimming: 5 bases; J trimming: 7 bases; junction bases outside the gene matches: 19. This CDR3 has 17 amino acids.

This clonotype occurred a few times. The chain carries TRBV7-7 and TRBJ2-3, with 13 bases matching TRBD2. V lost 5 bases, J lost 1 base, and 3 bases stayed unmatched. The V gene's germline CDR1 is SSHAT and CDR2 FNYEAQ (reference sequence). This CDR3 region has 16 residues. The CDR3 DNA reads TGTGCCAGCAGCATGGGGACTAGCGGGGGCACAGATACGCAGTATTTT. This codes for CASSMGTSGGTDTQYF.

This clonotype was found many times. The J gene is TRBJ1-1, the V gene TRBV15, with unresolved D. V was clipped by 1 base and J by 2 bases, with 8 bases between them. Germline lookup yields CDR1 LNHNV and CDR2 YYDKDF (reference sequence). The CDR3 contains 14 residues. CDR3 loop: CATSRGTFNTEAFF. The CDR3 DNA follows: TGTGCCACCAGCAGAGGTACCTTCAACACTGAAGCTTTCTTT.

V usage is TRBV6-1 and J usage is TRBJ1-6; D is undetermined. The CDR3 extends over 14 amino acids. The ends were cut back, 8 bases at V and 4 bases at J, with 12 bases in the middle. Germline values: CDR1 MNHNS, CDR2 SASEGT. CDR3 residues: CASSRTTYNSPLHF. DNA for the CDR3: TGTGCCAGCTCAAGGACTACTTATAATTCACCCCTCCACTTT.

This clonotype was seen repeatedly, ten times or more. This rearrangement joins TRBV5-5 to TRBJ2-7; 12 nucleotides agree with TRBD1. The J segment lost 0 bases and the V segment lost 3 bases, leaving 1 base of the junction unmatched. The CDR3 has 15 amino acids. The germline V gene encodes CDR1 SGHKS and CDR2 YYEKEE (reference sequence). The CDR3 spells CASSSGQGASYEQYF. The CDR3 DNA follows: TGTGCCAGCAGCTCGGGACAGGGGGCCTCCTACGAGCAGTACTTC.

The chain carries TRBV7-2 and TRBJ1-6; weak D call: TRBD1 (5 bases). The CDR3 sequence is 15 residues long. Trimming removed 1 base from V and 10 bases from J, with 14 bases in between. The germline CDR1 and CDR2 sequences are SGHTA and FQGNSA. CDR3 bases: TGTGCCAGCAGCTTAGAGGCTGGGGGGTGGTCACCCCTCCACTTT. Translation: CASSLEAGGWSPLHF.

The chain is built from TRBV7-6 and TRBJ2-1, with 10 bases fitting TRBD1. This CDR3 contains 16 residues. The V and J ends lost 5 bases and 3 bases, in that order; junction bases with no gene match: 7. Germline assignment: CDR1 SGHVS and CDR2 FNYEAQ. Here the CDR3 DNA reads TGTGCCAGCAGCCCCCGGGACAGGGGCCTCTACAATGAGCAGTTCTTC. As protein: CASSPRDRGLYNEQFF.

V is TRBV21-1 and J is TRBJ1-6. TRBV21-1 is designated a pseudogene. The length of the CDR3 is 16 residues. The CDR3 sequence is CASSKADGRDNSPLHF. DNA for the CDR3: TGTGCCAGCAGCAAAGCTGATGGACGTGATAATTCACCCCTCCACTTT.

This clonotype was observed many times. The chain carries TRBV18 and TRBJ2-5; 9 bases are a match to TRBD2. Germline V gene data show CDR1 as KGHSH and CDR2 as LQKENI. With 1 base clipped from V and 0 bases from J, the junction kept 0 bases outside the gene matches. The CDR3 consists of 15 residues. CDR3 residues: CASSPLAGDQETQYF. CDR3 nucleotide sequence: TGTGCCAGCTCACCACTAGCGGGGGACCAAGAGACCCAGTACTTC. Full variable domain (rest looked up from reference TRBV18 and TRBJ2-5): NAGVMQNPRHLVRRRGQEARLRCSPMKGHSHVYWYRQLPEEGLKFMVYLQKENIIDESGMPKERFSAEFPKEGPSILRIQQVVRGDSAAYFCASSPLAGDQETQYFGPGTRLLVL.

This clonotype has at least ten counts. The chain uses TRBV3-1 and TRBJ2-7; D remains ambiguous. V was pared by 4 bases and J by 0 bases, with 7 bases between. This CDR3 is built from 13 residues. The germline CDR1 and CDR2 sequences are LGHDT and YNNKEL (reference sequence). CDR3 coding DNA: TGTGCCAGCAGCCCCGATCCCTCCTACGAGCAGTACTTC. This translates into CASSPDPSYEQYF.

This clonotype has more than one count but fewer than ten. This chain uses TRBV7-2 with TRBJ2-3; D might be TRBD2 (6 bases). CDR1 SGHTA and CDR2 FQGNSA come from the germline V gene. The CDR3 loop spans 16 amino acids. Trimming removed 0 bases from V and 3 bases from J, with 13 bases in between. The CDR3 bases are TGTGCCAGCAGCTTAGCCCCTAGCGCGGGTACAGATACGCAGTATTTT. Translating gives CASSLAPSAGTDTQYF.

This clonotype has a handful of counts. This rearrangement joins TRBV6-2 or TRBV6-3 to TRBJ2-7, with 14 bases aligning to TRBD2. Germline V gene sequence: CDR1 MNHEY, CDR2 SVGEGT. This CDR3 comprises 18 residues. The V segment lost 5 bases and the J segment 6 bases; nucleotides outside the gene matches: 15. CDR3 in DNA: TGTGCCAGCAGTCAACTTCCGGGACTAGCGGGAGCTAGGTCCGAGCAGTACTTC. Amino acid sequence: CASSQLPGLAGARSEQYF.

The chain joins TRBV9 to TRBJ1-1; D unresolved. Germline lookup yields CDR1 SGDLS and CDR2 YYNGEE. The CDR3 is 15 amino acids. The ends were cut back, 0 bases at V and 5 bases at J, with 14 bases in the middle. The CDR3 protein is CASSVEGKGQTEAFF. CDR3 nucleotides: TGTGCCAGCAGCGTAGAAGGAAAGGGTCAGACTGAAGCTTTCTTT.

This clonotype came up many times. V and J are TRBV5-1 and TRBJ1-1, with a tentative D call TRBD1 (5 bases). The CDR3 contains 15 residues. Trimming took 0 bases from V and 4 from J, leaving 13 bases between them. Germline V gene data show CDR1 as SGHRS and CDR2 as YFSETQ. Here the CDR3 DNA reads TGCGCCAGCAGCTTGGGAGAAGGGGAGGGCACTGAAGCTTTCTTT. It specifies CASSLGEGEGTEAFF. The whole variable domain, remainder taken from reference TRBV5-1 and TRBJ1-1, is KAGVTQTPRYLIKTRGQQVTLSCSPISGHRSVSWYQQTPGQGLQFLFEYFSETQRNKGNFPGRFSGRQFSNSRSEMNVSTLELGDSALYLCASSLGEGEGTEAFFGQGTRLTVV.

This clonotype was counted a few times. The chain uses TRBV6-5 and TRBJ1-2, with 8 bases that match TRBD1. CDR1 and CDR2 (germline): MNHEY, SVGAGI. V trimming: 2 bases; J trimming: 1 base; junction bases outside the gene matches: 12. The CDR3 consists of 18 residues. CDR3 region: CASSYTPRTGLINYGYTF. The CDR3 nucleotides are TGTGCCAGCAGTTACACACCACGGACAGGGTTGATTAACTATGGCTACACCTTC.

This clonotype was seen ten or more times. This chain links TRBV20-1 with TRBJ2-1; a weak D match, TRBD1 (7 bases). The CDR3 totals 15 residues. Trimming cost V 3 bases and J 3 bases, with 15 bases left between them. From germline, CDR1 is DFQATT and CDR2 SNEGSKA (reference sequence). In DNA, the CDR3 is TGCAGTGCTAGTGGCAGGGGGAGGAACTACAATGAGCAGTTCTTC. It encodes CSASGRGRNYNEQFF.